Below, 12 T cell receptor beta chains from the same sample are listed, as sequenced in a study of regulatory T cells in long-lasting Graves disease. In building TCR beta libraries, iRepertoire HTBI primers were used together with Arm-PCR of CDR3 regions. TCRdb called the multiplex PCR reads again in MiXCR, with one record for every CDR3 protein. The table lists hundreds of thousands of distinct CDR3 sequences, 16% of them singletons. Time point given: newly diagnosed GD, antithyroid drugs for less than 3 months. PBMC-derived RNA was used for the TCR library. The same sample was also used in a study of T cells in Graves' hyperthyroidism and ophthalmopathy.

The input for sequencing was peripheral blood mononuclear cells (PBMCs), taken at new diagnosis, from a patient treated with antithyroid drugs. Every receptor here comes from a woman aged 30 to 39 with Graves disease.

The chain has TRBV6-1 and TRBJ2-1; no clear D gene. Trimming removed 0 bases at V and 7 bases at J, with 4 bases between. The CDR3 is 12 residues long. Germline V gives CDR1 MNHNS, CDR2 SASEGT. CDR3 protein: CASSEARNEQFF. CDR3 sequence (DNA): TGTGCCAGCAGTGAAGCGCGGAATGAGCAGTTCTTC.

This clonotype was recorded a few times. The V gene is TRBV7-3, the J gene TRBJ2-2, with a possible D match to TRBD2 (5 bases). The CDR3 loop spans 15 amino acids. Germline-derived CDR1 and CDR2 are SGHTA and FQGTGA. V was clipped by 0 bases and J by 5 bases, with 10 bases between them. In DNA, the CDR3 is TGTGCCAGCAGCTTAACGGGAGTAGGTACCGGGGAGCTGTTTTTT. It translates to CASSLTGVGTGELFF.

This clonotype was counted a single time. This may be a read error, as it is one base from a much larger clone. The rearrangement uses TRBV6-9 and TRBJ1-2, with D perhaps TRBD1 (6 bases). The ends were cut back, 3 bases at V and 4 bases at J, with 15 bases in the middle. The CDR3 has 15 residues. Germline lookup yields CDR1 MNHGY and CDR2 SVAAGI. For the CDR3, the DNA is TGTGCCAGCAGTTACCGACGGGGGCTGGGCTATGGCTACACCTTC. Translated, it gives CASSYRRGLGYGYTF.

The chain combines TRBV5-1 with TRBJ1-2; D is undetermined. CDR1 SGHRS and CDR2 YFSETQ come from the germline V gene. Between the trimmed V and J ends, which lost 4 bases and 2 bases, there was a span of 9 bases. CDR3 length: 13 amino acids. CDR3 nucleotide sequence: TGCGCCAGCAGCGCGAGGCAGAACTATGGCTACACCTTC. Its translation: CASSARQNYGYTF.

V gene TRBV6-4 combines with J gene TRBJ1-5, with D hard to call. Trimming removed 4 bases from V and 0 bases from J, with 13 bases in between. The CDR3 has 16 amino acids. Germline CDR1 and CDR2: MRHNA and SNTAGT. CDR3 sequence reads: CASSVRAIYSNQPQHF. CDR3 in DNA: TGTGCCAGCAGTGTTAGGGCTATCTATAGCAATCAGCCCCAGCATTTT.

This chain joins TRBV9 and TRBJ1-2; 9 bases map to TRBD1. The V gene end was trimmed by 0 bases and the J gene end by 4 bases; junction bases not matched to a gene: 10. The CDR3 totals 17 residues. Germline loops: CDR1 SGDLS, CDR2 YYNGEE. CDR3 in DNA: TGTGCCAGCAGCGTAGACGGGCATGGGACAGGGTTCTATGGCTACACCTTC. It codes for CASSVDGHGTGFYGYTF.

This clonotype has just a few counts. The chain couples TRBV18 to TRBJ1-5; 8 positions match TRBD1. Unmatched junction bases numbered 6, after V lost 5 bases and J lost 9 bases. The CDR3 is made up of 13 amino acids. CDR1 is KGHSH and CDR2 is LQKENI in the germline V gene. The CDR3: CASSADRASPQHF. The CDR3 DNA sequence: TGTGCCAGCTCAGCGGACAGGGCGTCGCCCCAGCATTTT.

A few counts support this clonotype. The chain carries TRBV15 and TRBJ2-4; D unresolved. V was cut by 4 bases and J by 8 bases, with 9 bases left in between. CDR1 LNHNV and CDR2 YYDKDF come from the germline V gene (reference sequence). The CDR3 has 12 amino acids. The CDR3 bases are TGTGCCACCAGCACCTCCGGCGACATTCAGTACTTC. As protein: CATSTSGDIQYF.

In its sample, this clonotype was seen many times. V is TRBV6-1 and J is TRBJ2-1, with TRBD1 identical over 7 bases. V lost 1 base to trimming and J lost 9 bases; unmatched junction nucleotides: 6. This CDR3 spans 14 amino acids. Germline V gene lookup returns CDR1 MNHNS and CDR2 SASEGT. DNA of the CDR3: TGTGCCAGCAGTGAAGTGGACAGGAGCGGTGAGCAGTTCTTC. Translating it yields CASSEVDRSGEQFF.

This clonotype was counted many times. The chain uses TRBV11-2 and TRBJ2-7; TRBD1 agrees at 7 bases. The CDR3 is 13 amino acids. CDR1 is SGHAT, CDR2 FQNNGV, per germline. Unmatched junction bases numbered 14, after V lost 5 bases and J lost 13 bases. The CDR3 protein is CASSNPRTGDPYF. The CDR3 nucleotides are TGTGCCAGCAGCAACCCTCGGACAGGAGACCCTTACTTC. The full variable domain, rest sourced from reference TRBV11-2 and TRBJ2-7, is EAGVAQSPRYKIIEKRQSVAFWCNPISGHATLYWYQQILGQGPKLLIQFQNNGVVDDSQLPKDRFSAERLKGVDSTLKIQPAKLEDSAVYLCASSNPRTGDPYFGPGTRLTVT.

This clonotype showed up just a few times. The V and J genes are TRBV5-8 and TRBJ1-2; maybe TRBD1 (6 bases). The CDR3 consists of 14 residues. The germline V and J ends were trimmed by 1 base and 4 bases, with 11 bases remaining between them. Germline lookup yields CDR1 SGHTS and CDR2 YDEGEE. Written as DNA, the CDR3 is TGTGCCAGCAGCTTGCAGGGGTTGGGCTATGGCTACACCTTC. This encodes CASSLQGLGYGYTF.

This clonotype was seen ten or more times. This chain joins TRBV7-2 and TRBJ2-3; TRBD2 is a possible D gene (5 bases). Per the germline V gene, CDR1 is SGHTA and CDR2 is FQGNSA. The CDR3 has 15 residues. The V end lost 2 bases, the J end lost 9 bases, and 18 bases lay between the germline ends. The DNA of the CDR3 is TGTGCCAGCAGCTTATCAACGAACCTAGCAGGCACGCAGTATTTT. Amino acids: CASSLSTNLAGTQYF. The full variable domain, completed using reference TRBV7-2 and TRBJ2-3, is GAGVSQSPSNKVTEKGKDVELRCDPISGHTALYWYRQSLGQGLEFLIYFQGNSAPDKSGLPSDRFSAERTGGSVSTLTIQRTQQEDSAVYLCASSLSTNLAGTQYFGPGTRLTVL.